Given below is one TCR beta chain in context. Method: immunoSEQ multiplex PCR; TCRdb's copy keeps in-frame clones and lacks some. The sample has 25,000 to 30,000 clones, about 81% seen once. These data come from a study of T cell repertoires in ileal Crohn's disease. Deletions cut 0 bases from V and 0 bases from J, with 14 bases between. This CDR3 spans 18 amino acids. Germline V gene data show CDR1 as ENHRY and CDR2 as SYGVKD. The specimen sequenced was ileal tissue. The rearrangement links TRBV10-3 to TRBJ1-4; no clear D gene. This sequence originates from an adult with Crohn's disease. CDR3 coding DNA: TGTGCCATCAGTGAGTCAGGCGGCAGCGTGCCAACTAATGAAAAACTGTTTTTT. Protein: CAISESGGSVPTNEKLFF.